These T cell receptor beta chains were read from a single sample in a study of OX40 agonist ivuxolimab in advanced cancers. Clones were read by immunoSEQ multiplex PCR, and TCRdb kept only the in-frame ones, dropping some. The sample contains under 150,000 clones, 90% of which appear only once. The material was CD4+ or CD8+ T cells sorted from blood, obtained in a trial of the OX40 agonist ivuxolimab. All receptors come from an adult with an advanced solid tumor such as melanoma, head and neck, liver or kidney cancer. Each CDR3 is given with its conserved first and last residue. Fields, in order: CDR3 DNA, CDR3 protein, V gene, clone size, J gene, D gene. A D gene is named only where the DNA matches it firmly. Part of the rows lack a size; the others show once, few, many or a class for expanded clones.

TGTGCCAGCAGGGGGCGGGGCCACTCCTACGAGCAGTACTTC	CASRGRGHSYEQYF	TRBV2	few	TRBJ2-7	.
TGTGCCAGCGCACGACAGGGGGTCACTGAAGCTTTCTTT	CASARQGVTEAFF	TRBV28	once	TRBJ1-1	TRBD1
TGTGCCAGCAGAACCAGGGGCTTGAGCTCCTACAATGAGCAGTTCTTC	CASRTRGLSSYNEQFF	TRBV28	.	TRBJ2-1	.
TGTGCCAGCAGCTTAGCTCCGGGACTAGCGGAAGAAATAGCCAAAAACATTCAGTACTTC	CASSLAPGLAEEIAKNIQYF	TRBV7-6	many	TRBJ2-4	TRBD2
TGTGCCAGCAGTTTGAGAGCGGGGGCCAGCGGGGGTAGCACAGATACGCAGTATTTT	CASSLRAGASGGSTDTQYF	TRBV27	.	TRBJ2-3	TRBD2
TGTGCCACCAGCAGAGATCTGGTTAATGAGCAGTTCTTC	CATSRDLVNEQFF	TRBV15	.	TRBJ2-1	.
TGTGCCAGCAGTTTAGCGGTCCGCTCCTACAATGAGCAGTTCTTC	CASSLAVRSYNEQFF	TRBV28	few	TRBJ2-1	.
TGTGCCAGCAGCTTAGACCGTAACTATGGCTACACCTTC	CASSLDRNYGYTF	TRBV11-2	once	TRBJ1-2	.
TGTGCCAGCAGTGTAGCGGGAGGGCCATCCTACGAGCAGTACTTC	CASSVAGGPSYEQYF	TRBV2	.	TRBJ2-7	TRBD2
TGTGCCAGCAGTTCCGTAGCGGGAGGGCCCCCTTACGAGCAGTACTTC	CASSSVAGGPPYEQYF	TRBV27	.	TRBJ2-7	TRBD2
TGTGCCAGCAGCTTGGTGGGGGGCCCAAGTGGTCAGCCCCAGCATTTT	CASSLVGGPSGQPQHF	TRBV7-2	.	TRBJ1-5	.
TGCAGCGTGGAACTACATAGCTCTGGAAACACCATATATTTT	CSVELHSSGNTIYF	TRBV29-1	.	TRBJ1-3	.
TGTGCCAGCAGCGTAGATGGCAACTTGGAAAAACTGTTTTTT	CASSVDGNLEKLFF	TRBV9	.	TRBJ1-4	.
TGTGCCAGCAGTCCCCCCGATGGACCTAGGGCTTTCTTT	CASSPPDGPRAFF	TRBV28	once	TRBJ1-1	.
TGTGCCAGCAGCGTAGGCGGCCCCACAGATACGCAGTATTTT	CASSVGGPTDTQYF	TRBV9	.	TRBJ2-3	.
TGCGCCAGCAGCTTGGAAGCCTACCAAGAGACCCAGTACTTC	CASSLEAYQETQYF	TRBV5-1	.	TRBJ2-5	.
TGCGCCAGCAGCTTCGGAGATCGTGGGTCAACTGAAGCTTTCTTT	CASSFGDRGSTEAFF	TRBV5-1	.	TRBJ1-1	.
TGTGCCAGCAGCGTAGGACAGGGAAAGGTTGGCTACACCTTC	CASSVGQGKVGYTF	TRBV9	.	TRBJ1-2	TRBD1
TGCGCCAGCAGCTTGTCCAGGGAGGAGACTGAAGCTTTCTTT	CASSLSREETEAFF	TRBV5-1	.	TRBJ1-1	.
TGTGCCAGCAGTTACGGGGCGGATACTAATGAGCAGTTCTTC	CASSYGADTNEQFF	TRBV6-5	few	TRBJ2-1	.
TGTGCCAGCAGCTTTCAAGAGACCCAGTACTTC	CASSFQETQYF	TRBV11-2	.	TRBJ2-5	.
TGTGCCAGCTCCCCCCCCCGGGCAGGGGGTTCTAGGAGCTCCTACAATGAGCAGTTCTTC	CASSPPRAGGSRSSYNEQFF	TRBV18	.	TRBJ2-1	TRBD1
TGCGCCAGCACCGGGACAGGGCGAATGAACACTGAAGCTTTCTTT	CASTGTGRMNTEAFF	TRBV5-1	.	TRBJ1-1	TRBD1
TGTGCCAGCAGCGGACAGAACAATGAGCAGTTCTTC	CASSGQNNEQFF	TRBV9	.	TRBJ2-1	.
TGTGCCAGTAGTATTATCCCTCCCGGACAGAATGGCTACACCTTC	CASSIIPPGQNGYTF	TRBV19	.	TRBJ1-2	.
TGCAGCGTTGATTCAGGGTCAGATACGCAGTATTTT	CSVDSGSDTQYF	TRBV29-1	.	TRBJ2-3	.
TGTGCCAGCAGCCCCGGGACAGGGGCCAATCAGCCCCAGCATTTT	CASSPGTGANQPQHF	TRBV7-3	.	TRBJ1-5	TRBD1
TGTGCCAGCAGTGGTGGGAGCTCTGGGGCCAACGTCCTGACTTTC	CASSGGSSGANVLTF	TRBV2	.	TRBJ2-6	.
TGTGCCAGCAGTGAAATGACTAGCGGGAGCAATGAGCAGTTCTTC	CASSEMTSGSNEQFF	TRBV6-4	.	TRBJ2-1	TRBD2
TGCGCCAGCAGCCAAGAGTCGGGAGGGCCGGGTGAGACCCAGTACTTC	CASSQESGGPGETQYF	TRBV4-3	.	TRBJ2-5	TRBD2
TGTGCCAGCAGCGAGGGACTAGCGGGAGAAGAGACCCAGTACTTC	CASSEGLAGEETQYF	TRBV9	.	TRBJ2-5	TRBD2
TGTGCCAGCAGATCCTCGGACGGCAATAATTCACCCCTCCACTTT	CASRSSDGNNSPLHF	TRBV6-6	.	TRBJ1-6	.
TGTGCCAGCAGCGTAGGGCGGGACGTCGGGGCTTTCTTT	CASSVGRDVGAFF	TRBV9	.	TRBJ1-1	.
TGTGCCAGCCGGGACAACTACGAGCAGTACTTC	CASRDNYEQYF	TRBV2	.	TRBJ2-7	.
TGTGCCAGCAGCTTAACGCGGGAGGGCCCGAACACCGGGGAGCTGTTTTTT	CASSLTREGPNTGELFF	TRBV9	few	TRBJ2-2	TRBD2
TGTGCCAGCATCGACCTAGCGAATTTCGACAATGAGCAGTTCTTC	CASIDLANFDNEQFF	TRBV6-6	.	TRBJ2-1	.
TGTGCCAGCAGCCAGTCAGTAGACGGAAACACCATATATTTT	CASSQSVDGNTIYF	TRBV7-8	.	TRBJ1-3	.
TGTGCCAGCAGCCCGGGGGGTGGAAACACCATATATTTT	CASSPGGGNTIYF	TRBV7-2	.	TRBJ1-3	.
TGTGCCAGCAGCCCGACAGATAGCAATCAGCCCCAGCATTTT	CASSPTDSNQPQHF	TRBV14	.	TRBJ1-5	.
TGTGCCAGCAGCTTACCCGCCACAGGGTTCGAGCAGTACTTC	CASSLPATGFEQYF	TRBV11-2	.	TRBJ2-7	.
TGTGCCAGCAGGGCCGGGACTAGGGAATCTGGGGCCAACGTCCTGACTTTC	CASRAGTRESGANVLTF	TRBV9	.	TRBJ2-6	TRBD2
TGTGCCAGCAGCTTACGGAACAGCAATGAAAAACTGTTTTTT	CASSLRNSNEKLFF	TRBV7-9	.	TRBJ1-4	.